A single sample is the source of the 14 T cell receptor beta chains below, sequenced in a study of metastatic and nonmetastatic thyroid tumors. TCRdb redid the clone calls on the PCR reads using MiXCR. Counted here are roughly 20,000 clones, roughly a quarter occurring once; the ten biggest clones make up 15% to 20%. Nobody among the patients had been given any treatment before thyroid surgery. The sequenced sample was blood. Source of these receptors: a female donor with papillary thyroid cancer or a benign thyroid nodule (not recorded which). Some clones in this sample may be carry-over from other donors' samples.

This clone was counted once. Here the CDR3 DNA reads TGTGCCAGCAGCCCCGACACCCTCGAGCAGTACTTC. This sequence encodes CASSPDTLEQYF. The V gene is TRBV3-1, the J gene TRBJ2-7; unclear D gene. The CDR3 has 12 residues. Germline loops: CDR1 LGHDT, CDR2 YNNKEL (reference sequence). The V end was cut by 4 bases, the J end by 6 bases, with 10 bases between.

At least ten counts were recorded for this clone. The chain uses TRBV20-1 and TRBJ2-3; 11 positions match TRBD2. Trimming at V came to 6 bases and at J to 2 bases, leaving 13 bases not matched to a gene. This CDR3 region has 17 residues. Germline-derived CDR1 and CDR2 are DFQATT and SNEGSKA (reference sequence). The CDR3, as DNA: TGCAGTGCCACGCTAGCGGGAGGTAGGGTCTACACAGATACGCAGTATTTT. It specifies CSATLAGGRVYTDTQYF.

CDR3 nucleotides: TGTGCCAGCAGCTTAGGGGGACTTTACTCATCCTACGAGCAGTACTTC. Translating gives CASSLGGLYSSYEQYF. The chain employs TRBV11-2 and TRBJ2-7; D perhaps matches TRBD2 (6 bases). Trimming cost V 1 base and J 1 base, with 14 bases left between them. Germline V gene sequence: CDR1 SGHAT, CDR2 FQNNGV. CDR3 size: 16 residues.

This clone was detected ten times or more. The chain is built from TRBV7-3 and TRBJ2-2; D is unresolved. Germline-derived CDR1 and CDR2 are SGHTA and FQGTGA. The CDR3 is 13 residues long. Deletions cut 2 bases from V and 6 bases from J, with 7 bases between. The CDR3 bases are TGTGCCAGCAGCTTACAAGGATCCGGGGAGCTGTTTTTT. Translation gives CASSLQGSGELFF.

Ten or more counts support this clone. The rearrangement uses TRBV6-2 or TRBV6-3 and TRBJ1-1; no clear D. The CDR3 sequence is 14 residues long. CDR1 is MNHEY, CDR2 SVGEGT, per germline. Trimming removed 4 bases at V and 3 bases at J, with 12 bases between. Written as DNA, the CDR3 is TGTGCCAGCAGTTTTGGTGGGTCGTACACTGAAGCTTTCTTT. It encodes CASSFGGSYTEAFF.

This clone was seen a few times. V and J are TRBV19 and TRBJ2-7; 8 bases agree with TRBD2. V lost 1 base and J lost 8; bases outside the gene matches: 10. This CDR3 is built from 15 residues. CDR1 LNHDA and CDR2 SQIVND come from the germline V gene (reference sequence). Written as DNA, the CDR3 is TGTGCCAGTAGTATAGCGGGGGGGACCAAAGTAAAGCAGTACTTC. Translating gives CASSIAGGTKVKQYF.

This rearrangement joins TRBV3-1 to TRBJ1-5; D unclear. Trimming took 10 bases from V and 1 from J, leaving 11 bases between them. Germline V gene sequence: CDR1 LGHDT, CDR2 YNNKEL (reference sequence). The CDR3 spans 13 residues. The CDR3 DNA reads TGTGCCATCATCCAGGTGAGCAATCAGCCCCAGCATTTT. Its translation is CAIIQVSNQPQHF.

This clone has ten or more counts. The rearrangement uses TRBV7-9 and TRBJ1-2; the D gene is possibly TRBD1 (5 bases). Trimming removed 5 bases from V and 2 bases from J, with 15 bases in between. From germline, CDR1 is SEHNR and CDR2 FQNEAQ (reference sequence). CDR3 size: 15 residues. The DNA for the CDR3 is TGTGCCAGCAGCAAGGGGTCCTTAAGCAACTATGGCTACACCTTC. Encoded protein: CASSKGSLSNYGYTF.

At least ten counts were recorded for this clone. This rearrangement joins TRBV20-1 to TRBJ2-1; D is uncertain. Trimming took 7 bases from V and 4 from J, leaving 14 bases between them. The CDR3 runs 13 residues. Germline CDR1 DFQATT, CDR2 SNEGSKA (reference sequence). CDR3 sequence: CSVRWTGYNEQFF. Here the CDR3 DNA reads TGCAGTGTTCGGTGGACCGGGTACAATGAGCAGTTCTTC.

In its sample, this clone is medium-sized. This chain connects TRBV20-1 to TRBJ1-6, with unresolved D. Trimming took off 4 bases at V and 6 bases at J, with 13 bases between the two ends. Germline lookup yields CDR1 DFQATT and CDR2 SNEGSKA (reference sequence). This CDR3 contains 14 residues. CDR3 loop: CSATHSIANSPLHF. CDR3 bases: TGCAGTGCTACTCACAGTATAGCTAATTCACCCCTCCACTTT.

This clone has at least ten counts. The V and J genes are TRBV2 and TRBJ2-7; 10 nucleotides line up with TRBD1. The V gene's germline CDR1 is SNHLY and CDR2 FYNNEI. The CDR3 extends over 13 amino acids. J gave up 6 bases and V 3 bases, and 2 bases lay outside the gene matches. The CDR3 DNA reads as TGTGCCAGCAGTGAGGACAGGGGGTTCGAGCAGTACTTC. It yields the protein CASSEDRGFEQYF.

V usage is TRBV5-1 and J usage is TRBJ1-2, with unresolved D. Between the trimmed V and J ends, which lost 2 bases and 6 bases, there was a span of 8 bases. The germline V gene encodes CDR1 SGHRS and CDR2 YFSETQ. The CDR3 has 12 amino acids. CDR3 sequence reads: CASSLSRNGYTF. Written as DNA, the CDR3 is TGCGCCAGCAGCTTAAGCAGGAATGGCTACACCTTC.

Many counts were recorded for this clone. The V and J genes are TRBV3-1 and TRBJ2-5; unclear D gene. The ends were cut back, 2 bases at V and 3 bases at J, with 10 bases in the middle. Germline CDR1 is LGHDT and CDR2 is YNNKEL (reference sequence). There are 14 residues in the CDR3. CDR3 DNA: TGTGCCAGCAGCCAAAAAACCCGGGAAGAGACCCAGTACTTC. Protein sequence: CASSQKTREETQYF.

This clone was counted at least ten times. V gene TRBV7-8 combines with J gene TRBJ1-4; D is perhaps TRBD1 (6 bases). The germline V and J ends were trimmed by 1 base and 8 bases, with 14 bases remaining between them. Germline-derived CDR1 and CDR2 are SGHVS and FQNEAQ. The CDR3 length is 15 residues. The CDR3 here is CASSLDRGAREKLFF. CDR3 DNA: TGTGCCAGCAGCTTAGATCGGGGGGCGAGGGAAAAACTGTTTTTT.